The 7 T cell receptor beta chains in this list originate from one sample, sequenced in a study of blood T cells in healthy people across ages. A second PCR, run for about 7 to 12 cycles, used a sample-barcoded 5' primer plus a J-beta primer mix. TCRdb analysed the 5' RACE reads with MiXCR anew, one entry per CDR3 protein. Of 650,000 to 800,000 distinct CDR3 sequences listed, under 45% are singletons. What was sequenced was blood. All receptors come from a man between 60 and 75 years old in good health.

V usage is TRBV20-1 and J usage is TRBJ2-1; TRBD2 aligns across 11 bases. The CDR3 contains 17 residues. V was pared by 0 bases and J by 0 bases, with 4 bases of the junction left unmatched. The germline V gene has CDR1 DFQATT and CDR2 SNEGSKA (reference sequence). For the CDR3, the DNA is TGCAGTGCTAGAGACACTAGCGGGGGTAGCTCCTACAATGAGCAGTTCTTC. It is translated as CSARDTSGGSSYNEQFF.

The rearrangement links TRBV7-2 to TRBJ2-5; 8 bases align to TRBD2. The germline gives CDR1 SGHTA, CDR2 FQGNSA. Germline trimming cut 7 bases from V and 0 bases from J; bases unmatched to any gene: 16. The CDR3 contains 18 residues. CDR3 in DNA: TGTGCCAGCAACCCACGGACTATAGCGGGGTTGTACCAAGAGACCCAGTACTTC. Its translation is CASNPRTIAGLYQETQYF.

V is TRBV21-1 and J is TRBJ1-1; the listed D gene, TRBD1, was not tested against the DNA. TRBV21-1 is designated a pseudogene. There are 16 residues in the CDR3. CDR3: CASSKAQAGTNTEAFF. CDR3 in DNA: TGTGCCAGCAGCAAAGCGCAAGCAGGGACGAACACTGAAGCTTTCTTT.

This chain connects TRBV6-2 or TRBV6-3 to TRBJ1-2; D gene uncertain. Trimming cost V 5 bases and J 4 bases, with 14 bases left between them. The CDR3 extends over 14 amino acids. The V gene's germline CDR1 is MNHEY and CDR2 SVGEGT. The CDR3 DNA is TGTGCCAGCAGTGACTACGGAGAGATCTATGGCTACACCTTC. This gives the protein CASSDYGEIYGYTF.

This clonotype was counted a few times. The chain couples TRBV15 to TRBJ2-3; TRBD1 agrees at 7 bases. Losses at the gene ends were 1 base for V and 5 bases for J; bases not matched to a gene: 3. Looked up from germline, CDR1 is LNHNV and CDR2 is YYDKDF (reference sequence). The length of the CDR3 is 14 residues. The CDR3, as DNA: TGTGCCACCAGCAGAGGGACAGGAGGAGATACGCAGTATTTT. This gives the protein CATSRGTGGDTQYF.

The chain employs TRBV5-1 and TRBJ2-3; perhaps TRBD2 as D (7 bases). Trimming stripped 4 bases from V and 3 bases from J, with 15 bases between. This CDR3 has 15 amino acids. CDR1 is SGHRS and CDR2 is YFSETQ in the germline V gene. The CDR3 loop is CASSPTGGATDTQYF. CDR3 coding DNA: TGCGCCAGCAGCCCGACGGGGGGCGCGACAGATACGCAGTATTTT.

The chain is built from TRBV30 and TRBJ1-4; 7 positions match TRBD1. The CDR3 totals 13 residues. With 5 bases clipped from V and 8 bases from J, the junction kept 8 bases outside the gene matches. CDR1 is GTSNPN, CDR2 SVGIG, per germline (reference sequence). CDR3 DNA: TGTGCCTGGGAACAGGGGAGGAAGGAAAAACTGTTTTTT. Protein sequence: CAWEQGRKEKLFF.